The TCR beta chain under discussion was sequenced for a study of T cells in Graves' hyperthyroidism and ophthalmopathy. Study results and caveats: The model made its ophthalmopathy prediction, and onset followed a median approximately 6.5 months later.

The V end was cut by 5 bases, the J end by 4 bases, with 14 bases between. Germline values: CDR1 SGHAT, CDR2 FQNNGV. This CDR3 is 14 amino acids long. Note on this clonotype: The target antigen is unknown.

If no ophthalmopathy progression occurred within 18 months, Graves' hyperthyroidism was stable. Hyperthyroidism had been newly diagnosed in patients aged 18 to 65, and its duration was under 2 months. RNA transcripts yielded amplified TCR beta CDR3 regions. TCR CDR3 underwent first-round RT-PCR with the HTBI primer set. One entry per CDR3 protein, called by TCRdb with MiXCR from the multiplex PCR reads. The sample contains a few hundred thousand distinct CDR3 sequences, less than 15% of which appear only once. This receptor was taken from a middle-aged woman with Graves' hyperthyroidism. The chain joins TRBV11-2 to TRBJ2-5; D possibly matches TRBD1 or TRBD2 (7 bases each). Sequencing input: blood. The CDR3 sequence is CASSATGEGETQYF. The CDR3 nucleotides read TGTGCCAGCAGCGCAACAGGGGAGGGAGAGACCCAGTACTTC.